Listed below are T cell receptor beta chains from one sample, sequenced in a study of blood T cell repertoires in COVID-19. Produced via immunoSEQ multiplex PCR; TCRdb's table is partial and in-frame only. The sample consists of roughly 180,000 clones, 79% of them appearing once. Sequencing was done on a sample of peripheral blood. The receptors were sampled from a man in his fifties or sixties with active or convalescent COVID-19. The CDR3 runs from the conserved cysteine through the conserved F or W. The order of the fields is J gene, clone size, V gene, CDR3 protein. Size tells how often a clone was seen (once, few, many) or the class of an expanded clone, and some rows leave it out.

TRBJ1-4,.,TRBV10-3,CAISETTSKVGEKLFF
TRBJ2-7,once,TRBV7-2,CASSLGQGIGEQYF
TRBJ2-5,.,TRBV24-1,CATSDYGTGAKETQYF
TRBJ1-2,few,TRBV21-1,CASTQHGFGLRYTF
TRBJ2-3,.,TRBV6-6,CASRRTGETDTQYF
TRBJ2-1,.,TRBV11-3,CASSRRGLYNEQFF
TRBJ2-7,.,TRBV2,CASKGEGNEQYF
TRBJ2-5,.,TRBV7-3,CASSLTGAETQYF
TRBJ2-7,.,TRBV7-2,CASSSGLEVSEQYF
TRBJ1-6,.,TRBV30,CAWSPPGTDANSPLHF